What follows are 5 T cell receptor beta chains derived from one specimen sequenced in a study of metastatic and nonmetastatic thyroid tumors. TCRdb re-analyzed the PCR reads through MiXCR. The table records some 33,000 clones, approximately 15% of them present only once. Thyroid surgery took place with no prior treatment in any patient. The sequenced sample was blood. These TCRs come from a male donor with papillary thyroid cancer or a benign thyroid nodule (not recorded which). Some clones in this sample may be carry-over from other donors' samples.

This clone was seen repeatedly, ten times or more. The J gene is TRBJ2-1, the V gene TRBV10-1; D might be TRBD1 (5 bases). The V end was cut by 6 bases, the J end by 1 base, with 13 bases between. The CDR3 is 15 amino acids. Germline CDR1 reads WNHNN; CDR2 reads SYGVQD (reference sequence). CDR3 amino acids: CASSRDFESYNEQFF. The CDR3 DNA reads TGCGCCAGCAGCAGGGATTTTGAATCCTACAATGAGCAGTTCTTC.

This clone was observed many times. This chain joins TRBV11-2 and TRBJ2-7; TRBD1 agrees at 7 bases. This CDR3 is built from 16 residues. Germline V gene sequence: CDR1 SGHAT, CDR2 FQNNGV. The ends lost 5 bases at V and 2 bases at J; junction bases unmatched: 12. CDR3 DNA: TGTGCCAGCAGCCGAAGCCGGACAGGTTTTCCCTACGAGCAGTACTTC. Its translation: CASSRSRTGFPYEQYF.

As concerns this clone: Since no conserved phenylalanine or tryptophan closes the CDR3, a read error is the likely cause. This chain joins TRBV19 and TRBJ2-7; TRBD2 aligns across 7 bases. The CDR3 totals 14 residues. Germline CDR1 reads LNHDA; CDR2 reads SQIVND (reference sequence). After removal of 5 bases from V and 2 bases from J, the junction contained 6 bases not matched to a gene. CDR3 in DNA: TGTGCCAGTAGTGCCCGACTAGCCGCCTACGAGCAGTACTTG. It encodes CASSARLAAYEQYL.

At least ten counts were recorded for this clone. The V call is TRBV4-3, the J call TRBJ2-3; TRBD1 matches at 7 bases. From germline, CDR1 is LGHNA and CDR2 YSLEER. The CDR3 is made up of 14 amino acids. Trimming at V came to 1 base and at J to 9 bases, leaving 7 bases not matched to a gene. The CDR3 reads CASSQGSDRTTQYF. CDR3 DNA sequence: TGCGCCAGCAGCCAAGGGTCGGACAGGACCACGCAGTATTTT.

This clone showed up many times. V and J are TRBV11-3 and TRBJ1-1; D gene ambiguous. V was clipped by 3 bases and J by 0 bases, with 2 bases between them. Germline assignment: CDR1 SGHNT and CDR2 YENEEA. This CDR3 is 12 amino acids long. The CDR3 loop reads CASSFVNTEAFF. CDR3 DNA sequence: TGTGCCAGCAGCTTCGTGAACACTGAAGCTTTCTTT.